This T cell receptor beta chain originates from a study of beta chain features in type 1 diabetes. Study-level results: Shortening that was moderate but significant affected the TCRB CDR3s of Type 1 diabetes patients in all four CD4+ subsets.

The V end was cut by 5 bases, the J end by 6 bases, with 15 bases between. CDR1 is SGHRS, CDR2 YFSETQ, per germline. This CDR3 is built from 14 residues. Sequencing targeted expressed TCRB transcripts, as all isolated RNA had been reverse transcribed. Samples of naive, central memory and regulatory T cells yielded a mean of around 3.4 million reads. The data were produced by immunoSEQ multiplex PCR, yet TCRdb's version contains in-frame clones alone and is incomplete. The repertoire holds some 700,000 clones, with around 15% as singletons. This clone was counted only a few times. The antigen is undetermined.

This clonotype originated in a man aged 18 to 29 with type 1 diabetes. Source material: naive CD4+ T cells from blood. The chain employs TRBV5-1 and TRBJ2-1, with D unresolved. In DNA form, the CDR3 reads TGCGCCAGCAGTGGTACGTTGGGGTCCAATGAGCAGTTCTTC. It specifies CASSGTLGSNEQFF. Full variable domain (outside the CDR3, taken from reference TRBV5-1 and TRBJ2-1): KAGVTQTPRYLIKTRGQQVTLSCSPISGHRSVSWYQQTPGQGLQFLFEYFSETQRNKGNFPGRFSGRQFSNSRSEMNVSTLELGDSALYLCASSGTLGSNEQFFGPGTRLTVL.